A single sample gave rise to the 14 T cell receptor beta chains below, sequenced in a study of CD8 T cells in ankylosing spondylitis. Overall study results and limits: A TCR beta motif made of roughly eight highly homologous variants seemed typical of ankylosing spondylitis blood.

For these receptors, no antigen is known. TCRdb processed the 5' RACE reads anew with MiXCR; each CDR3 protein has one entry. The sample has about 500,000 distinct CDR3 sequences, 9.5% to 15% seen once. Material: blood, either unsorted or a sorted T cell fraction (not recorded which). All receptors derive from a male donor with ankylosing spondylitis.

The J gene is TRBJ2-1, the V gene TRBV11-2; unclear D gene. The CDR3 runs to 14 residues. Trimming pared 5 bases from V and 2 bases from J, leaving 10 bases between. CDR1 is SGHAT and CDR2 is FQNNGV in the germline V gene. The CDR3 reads CASSLSNPYNEQFF. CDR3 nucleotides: TGTGCCAGCAGCCTCTCAAATCCCTACAATGAGCAGTTCTTC. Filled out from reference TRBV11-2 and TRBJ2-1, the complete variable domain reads EAGVAQSPRYKIIEKRQSVAFWCNPISGHATLYWYQQILGQGPKLLIQFQNNGVVDDSQLPKDRFSAERLKGVDSTLKIQPAKLEDSAVYLCASSLSNPYNEQFFGPGTRLTVL.

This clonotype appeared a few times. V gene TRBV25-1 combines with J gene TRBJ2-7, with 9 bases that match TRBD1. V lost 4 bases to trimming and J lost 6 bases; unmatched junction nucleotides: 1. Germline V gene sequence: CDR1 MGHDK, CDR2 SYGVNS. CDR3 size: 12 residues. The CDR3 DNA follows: TGTGCCAGCAGTGGGACAGGGGTCGAGCAGTACGTC. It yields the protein CASSGTGVEQYV.

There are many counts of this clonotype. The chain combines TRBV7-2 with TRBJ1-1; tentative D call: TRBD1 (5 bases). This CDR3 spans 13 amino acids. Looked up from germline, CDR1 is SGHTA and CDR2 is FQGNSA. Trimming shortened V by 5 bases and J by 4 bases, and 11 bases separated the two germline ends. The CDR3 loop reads CASSPAGGTEAFF. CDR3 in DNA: TGTGCCAGCAGCCCCGCCGGGGGCACTGAAGCTTTCTTT.

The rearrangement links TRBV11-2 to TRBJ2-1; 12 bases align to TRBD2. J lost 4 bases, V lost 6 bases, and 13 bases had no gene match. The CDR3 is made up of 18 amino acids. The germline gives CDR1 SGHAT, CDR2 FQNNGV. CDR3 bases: TGTGCCAGCAGGTCAAGGGGGGCTAGCGGGAGGGTTTACAATGAGCAGTTCTTC. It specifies CASRSRGASGRVYNEQFF. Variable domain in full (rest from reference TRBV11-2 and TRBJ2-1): EAGVAQSPRYKIIEKRQSVAFWCNPISGHATLYWYQQILGQGPKLLIQFQNNGVVDDSQLPKDRFSAERLKGVDSTLKIQPAKLEDSAVYLCASRSRGASGRVYNEQFFGPGTRLTVL.

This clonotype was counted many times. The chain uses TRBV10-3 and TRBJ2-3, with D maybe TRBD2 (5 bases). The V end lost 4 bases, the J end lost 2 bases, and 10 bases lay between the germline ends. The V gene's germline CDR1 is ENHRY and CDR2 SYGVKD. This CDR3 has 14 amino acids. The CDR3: CAISVGSYTDTQYF. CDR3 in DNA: TGTGCCATCAGTGTTGGGAGCTACACAGATACGCAGTATTTT.

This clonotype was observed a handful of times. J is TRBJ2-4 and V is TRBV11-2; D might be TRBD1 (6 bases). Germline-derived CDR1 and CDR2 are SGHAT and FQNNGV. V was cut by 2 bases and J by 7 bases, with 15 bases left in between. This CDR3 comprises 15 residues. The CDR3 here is CASSLKTGARNIQYF. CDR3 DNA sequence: TGTGCCAGCAGCTTAAAGACAGGTGCCAGGAACATTCAGTACTTC.

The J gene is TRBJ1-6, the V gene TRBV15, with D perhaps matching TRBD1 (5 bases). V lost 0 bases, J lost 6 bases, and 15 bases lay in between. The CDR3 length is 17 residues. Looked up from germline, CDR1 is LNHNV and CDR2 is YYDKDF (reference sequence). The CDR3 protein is CATSRDKGAGGNSPLHF. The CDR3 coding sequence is TGTGCCACCAGCAGAGATAAAGGGGCTGGGGGTAATTCACCCCTCCACTTT.

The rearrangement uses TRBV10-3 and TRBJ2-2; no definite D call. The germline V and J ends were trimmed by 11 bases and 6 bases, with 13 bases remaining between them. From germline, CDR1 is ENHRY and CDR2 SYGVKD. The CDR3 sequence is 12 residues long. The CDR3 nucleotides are TGTGCCGCACAATACCCGTCCGGGGAGCTGTTTTTT. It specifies CAAQYPSGELFF.

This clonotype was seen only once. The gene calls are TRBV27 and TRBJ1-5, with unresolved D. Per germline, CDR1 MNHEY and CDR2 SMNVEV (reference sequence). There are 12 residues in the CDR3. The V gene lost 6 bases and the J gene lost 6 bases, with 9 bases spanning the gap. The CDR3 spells CASRIGGQPQHF. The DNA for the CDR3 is TGTGCCAGCAGAATCGGTGGTCAGCCCCAGCATTTT.

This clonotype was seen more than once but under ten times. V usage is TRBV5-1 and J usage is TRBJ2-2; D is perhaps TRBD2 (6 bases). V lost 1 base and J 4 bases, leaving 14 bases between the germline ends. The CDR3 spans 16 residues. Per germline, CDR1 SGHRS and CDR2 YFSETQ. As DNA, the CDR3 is TGCGCCAGCAGCTTGTTAATGGCGGGAAGCACCGGGGAGCTGTTTTTT. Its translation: CASSLLMAGSTGELFF.

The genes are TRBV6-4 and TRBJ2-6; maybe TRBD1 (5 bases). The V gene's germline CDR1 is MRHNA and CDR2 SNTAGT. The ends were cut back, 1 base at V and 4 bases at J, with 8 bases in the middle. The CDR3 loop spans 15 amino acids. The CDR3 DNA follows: TGTGCCAGCAGTGACTTAGGGGCAGGGGCCAACGTCCTGACTTTC. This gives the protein CASSDLGAGANVLTF.

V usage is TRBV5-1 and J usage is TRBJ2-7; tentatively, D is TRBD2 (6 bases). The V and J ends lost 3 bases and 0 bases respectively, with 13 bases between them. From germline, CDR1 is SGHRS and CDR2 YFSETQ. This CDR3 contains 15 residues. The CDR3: CASSSAGTYSYEQYF. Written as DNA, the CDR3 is TGCGCCAGCAGCTCGGCGGGGACTTACTCCTACGAGCAGTACTTC.

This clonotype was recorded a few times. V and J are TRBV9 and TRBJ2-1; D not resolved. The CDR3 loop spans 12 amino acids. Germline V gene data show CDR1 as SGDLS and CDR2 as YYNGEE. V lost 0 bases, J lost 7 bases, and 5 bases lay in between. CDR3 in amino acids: CASSVGRNEQFF. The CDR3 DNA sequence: TGTGCCAGCAGCGTAGGACGGAATGAGCAGTTCTTC.

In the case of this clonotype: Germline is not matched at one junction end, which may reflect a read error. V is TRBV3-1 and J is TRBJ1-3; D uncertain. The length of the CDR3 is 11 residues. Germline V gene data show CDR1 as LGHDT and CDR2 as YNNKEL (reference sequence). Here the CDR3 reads CASSQEAGLNF. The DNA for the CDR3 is TGTGCCAGCAGCCAAGAGGCAGGCCTAAATTTT.